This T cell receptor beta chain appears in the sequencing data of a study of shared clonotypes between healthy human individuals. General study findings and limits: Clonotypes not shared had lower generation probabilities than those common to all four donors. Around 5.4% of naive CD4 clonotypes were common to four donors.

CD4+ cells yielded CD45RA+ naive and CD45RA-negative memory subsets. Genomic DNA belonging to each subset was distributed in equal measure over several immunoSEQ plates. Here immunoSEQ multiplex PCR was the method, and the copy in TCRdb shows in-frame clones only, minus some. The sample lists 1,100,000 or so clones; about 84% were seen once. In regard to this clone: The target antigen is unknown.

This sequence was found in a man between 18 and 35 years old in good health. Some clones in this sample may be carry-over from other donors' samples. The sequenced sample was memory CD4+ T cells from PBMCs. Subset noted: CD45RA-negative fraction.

This chain's CDR3 is CASTRLAGSRGTGELFF. In DNA form, the CDR3 reads TGTGCCAGCACCCGCTTAGCGGGAAGTAGAGGCACCGGGGAGCTGTTTTTT. The V gene is TRBV7-8, the J gene TRBJ2-2; 8 nucleotides match TRBD2. Germline CDR1 reads SGHVS; CDR2 reads FQNEAQ. CDR3 length: 17 amino acids. The trim removed 7 bases at V and 4 bases at J, leaving 14 bases unmatched. The variable domain in full, with the rest retrieved from reference TRBV7-8 and TRBJ2-2, is GAGVSQSPRYKVAKRGQDVALRCDPISGHVSLFWYQQALGQGPEFLTYFQNEAQLDKSGLPSDRFFAERPEGSVSTLKIQRTQQEDSAVYLCASTRLAGSRGTGELFFGEGSRLTVL.